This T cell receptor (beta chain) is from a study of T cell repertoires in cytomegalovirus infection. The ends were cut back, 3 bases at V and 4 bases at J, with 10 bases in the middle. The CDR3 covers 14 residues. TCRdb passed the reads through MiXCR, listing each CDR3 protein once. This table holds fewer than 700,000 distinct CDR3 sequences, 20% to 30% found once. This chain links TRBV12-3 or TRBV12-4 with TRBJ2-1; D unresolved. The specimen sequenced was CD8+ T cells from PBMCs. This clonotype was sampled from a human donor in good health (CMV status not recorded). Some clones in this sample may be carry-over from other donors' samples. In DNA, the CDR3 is TGTGCCAGCAGTTTCGGGCAAATATACAATGAGCAGTTCTTC. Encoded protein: CASSFGQIYNEQFF.